A selection of T cell receptor beta chains follows, all from one sample in a study of control samples from healthy donors and cancer patients. Libraries were prepared by immunoSEQ multiplex PCR; TCRdb keeps only in-frame clonotypes and omits some of them. The table has about 55,000 clones, 90% to 97% seen once. Sequencing used blood. The receptors shown here come from a woman under 30 in good health. The conserved cysteine and the conserved F or W are not part of the CDR3 here. A D gene is named only where the DNA matches it firmly.

v_call: TRBV5-4
d_call: NA
j_call: TRBJ2-7
cdr3_aa: ASSVIQGFPYEQY

v_call: TRBV28
d_call: NA
j_call: TRBJ2-3
cdr3_aa: ASTTTGSRDTQY

v_call: TRBV12-5
d_call: NA
j_call: TRBJ1-4
cdr3_aa: ASASGQIGTNEKLF

v_call: TRBV6-1
d_call: NA
j_call: TRBJ1-2
cdr3_aa: ASSDPGQQGGYGYT

v_call: TRBV30
d_call: NA
j_call: TRBJ1-1
cdr3_aa: AWTGRGNTEAF

v_call: TRBV6-2/TRBV6-3
d_call: TRBD2
j_call: TRBJ2-7
cdr3_aa: ASSYRLAGGGYEQY

v_call: TRBV28
d_call: NA
j_call: TRBJ2-5
cdr3_aa: ASSLGGTGRETQY

v_call: TRBV18
d_call: NA
j_call: TRBJ2-7
cdr3_aa: ASSPDDSYEQY

v_call: TRBV4-1
d_call: NA
j_call: TRBJ1-1
cdr3_aa: ASSSGAGNTEAF

v_call: TRBV9
d_call: NA
j_call: TRBJ2-1
cdr3_aa: ASSPDGWGSEQF

v_call: TRBV23-1
d_call: NA
j_call: TRBJ1-1
cdr3_aa: ASSHGTRVTEAF

v_call: TRBV6-5
d_call: TRBD1
j_call: TRBJ2-1
cdr3_aa: ASSQTGGVSEQF

v_call: TRBV24-1
d_call: TRBD2
j_call: TRBJ2-7
cdr3_aa: ATSSGGLSYEQY

v_call: TRBV10-3
d_call: NA
j_call: TRBJ1-5
cdr3_aa: AISDPNNQPQH

v_call: TRBV6-5
d_call: NA
j_call: TRBJ2-4
cdr3_aa: ATSSGKAKNIQY

v_call: TRBV4-1
d_call: NA
j_call: TRBJ1-5
cdr3_aa: ASSQEGYSNQPQH

v_call: TRBV3-1/TRBV3-2
d_call: NA
j_call: TRBJ1-4
cdr3_aa: ASSRMGLFNEKLF

v_call: TRBV7-2
d_call: TRBD2
j_call: TRBJ2-5
cdr3_aa: ASSPAGGRQETQY

v_call: TRBV15
d_call: TRBD1
j_call: TRBJ1-2
cdr3_aa: ATGGQHYGYT